This TCR beta chain was recovered during a study of beta chain features in type 1 diabetes. Study-level points and caveats: Type 1 diabetes patients had TCRB CDR3s that were shorter (moderately but significantly so) in all four CD4+ subsets.

Sequencing targeted expressed TCRB transcripts, as all isolated RNA had been reverse transcribed. The protocol was immunoSEQ multiplex PCR, while the TCRdb copy is restricted to in-frame clones and leaves out a portion. Of approximately 150,000 clones in the sample, 50% to 70% are singletons; the top ten hold about 0.089%. CD45RO/CCR7/CD25/CD127/CD95/CD27 staining was used to isolate CD4+ naive, central memory, regulatory and stem cell-like memory cells by sorting. Germline V gene data show CDR1 as MNHNS and CDR2 as SASEGT. The CDR3 is 15 residues long. V shed 3 bases and J shed 6 bases, with 15 bases lying between them. Regarding this clone: Its specificity is unknown.

The sequence came from a man aged 25-45 years with type 1 diabetes. Sequenced: naive CD4+ T cells from blood. The chain uses TRBV6-1 and TRBJ2-1; tentatively, D is TRBD1 (6 bases). Written as DNA, the CDR3 is TGTGCCAGCAGTGACTACAGGGTGTTCGGCAATGAGCAGTTCTTC. Translating gives CASSDYRVFGNEQFF.